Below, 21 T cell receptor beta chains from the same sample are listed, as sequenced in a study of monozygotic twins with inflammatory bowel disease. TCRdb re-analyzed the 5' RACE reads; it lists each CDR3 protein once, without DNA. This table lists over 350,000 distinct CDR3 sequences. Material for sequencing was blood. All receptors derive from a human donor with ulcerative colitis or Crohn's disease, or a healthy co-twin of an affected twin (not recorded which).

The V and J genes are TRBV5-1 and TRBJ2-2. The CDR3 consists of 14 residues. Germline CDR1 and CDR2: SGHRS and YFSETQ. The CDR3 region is CASSGLGNTGELFF.

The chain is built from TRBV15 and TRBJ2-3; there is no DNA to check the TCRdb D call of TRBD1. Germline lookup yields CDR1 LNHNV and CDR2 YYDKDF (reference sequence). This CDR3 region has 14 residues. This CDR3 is CATYGQGAVDTQYF.

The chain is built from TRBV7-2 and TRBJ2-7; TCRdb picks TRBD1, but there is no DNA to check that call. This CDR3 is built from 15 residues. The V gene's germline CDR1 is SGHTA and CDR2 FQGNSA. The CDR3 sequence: CASSLTFSGGYEQYF. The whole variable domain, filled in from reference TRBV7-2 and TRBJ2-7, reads GAGVSQSPSNKVTEKGKDVELRCDPISGHTALYWYRQSLGQGLEFLIYFQGNSAPDKSGLPSDRFSAERTGGSVSTLTIQRTQQEDSAVYLCASSLTFSGGYEQYFGPGTRLTVT.

CDR3 in amino acids: CASSAPYQETQYF. This sequence joins TRBV7-2 and TRBJ2-5; without DNA, the TCRdb call of TRBD1 cannot be checked. There are 13 residues in the CDR3. Germline V gene sequence: CDR1 SGHTA, CDR2 FQGNSA.

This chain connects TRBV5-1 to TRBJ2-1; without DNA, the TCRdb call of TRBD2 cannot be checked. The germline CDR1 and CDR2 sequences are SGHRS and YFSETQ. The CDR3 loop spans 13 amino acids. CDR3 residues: CASEGPLGGEQFF.

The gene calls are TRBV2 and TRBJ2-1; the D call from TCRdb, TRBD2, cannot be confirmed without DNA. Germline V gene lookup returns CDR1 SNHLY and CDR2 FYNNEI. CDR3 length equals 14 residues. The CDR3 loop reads CARHSGGTQNEQFF.

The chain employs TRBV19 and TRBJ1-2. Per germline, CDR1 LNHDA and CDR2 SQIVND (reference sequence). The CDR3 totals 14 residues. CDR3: CASSILGGGYGYTF.

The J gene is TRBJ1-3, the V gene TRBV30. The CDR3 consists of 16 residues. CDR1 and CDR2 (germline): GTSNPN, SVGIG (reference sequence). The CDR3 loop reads CAWSVKDGSSGNTIYF.

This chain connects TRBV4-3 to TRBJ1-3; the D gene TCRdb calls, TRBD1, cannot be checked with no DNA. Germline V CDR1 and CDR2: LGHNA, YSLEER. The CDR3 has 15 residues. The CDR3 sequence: CASSQDLTGLNTIYF.

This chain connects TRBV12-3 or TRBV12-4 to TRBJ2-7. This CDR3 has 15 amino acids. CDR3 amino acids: CASSYSGGPSYEQYF.

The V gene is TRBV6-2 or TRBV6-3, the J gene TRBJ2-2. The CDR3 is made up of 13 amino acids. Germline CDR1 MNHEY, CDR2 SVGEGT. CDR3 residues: CASTEQFAGELFF.

CDR3 residues: CASRAQGGTDTQYF. The rearrangement uses TRBV19 and TRBJ2-3; TCRdb lists TRBD1, though no DNA is available to test this call. The CDR3 sequence is 14 residues long. Germline-derived CDR1 and CDR2 are LNHDA and SQIVND (reference sequence).

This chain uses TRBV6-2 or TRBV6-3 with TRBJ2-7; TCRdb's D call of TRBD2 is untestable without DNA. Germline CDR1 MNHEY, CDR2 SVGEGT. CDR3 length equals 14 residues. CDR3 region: CASNSGEAPYEQYF.

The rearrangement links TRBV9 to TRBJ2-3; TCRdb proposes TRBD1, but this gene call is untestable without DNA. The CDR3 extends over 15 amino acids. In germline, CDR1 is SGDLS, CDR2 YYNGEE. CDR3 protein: CASPQGTRTWGTQYF.

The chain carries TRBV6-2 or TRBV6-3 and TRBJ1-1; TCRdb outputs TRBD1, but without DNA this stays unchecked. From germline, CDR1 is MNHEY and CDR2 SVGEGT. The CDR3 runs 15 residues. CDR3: CASSYPQGARTEAFF.

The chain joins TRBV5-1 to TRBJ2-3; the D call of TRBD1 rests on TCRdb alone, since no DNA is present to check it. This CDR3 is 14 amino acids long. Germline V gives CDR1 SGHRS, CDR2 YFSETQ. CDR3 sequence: CASNPGMSGPTQYF.

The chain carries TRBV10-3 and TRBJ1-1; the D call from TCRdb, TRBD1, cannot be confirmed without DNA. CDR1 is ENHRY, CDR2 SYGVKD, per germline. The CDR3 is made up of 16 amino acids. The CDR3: CAISESGLGAGSEAFF.

CDR3 residues: CASSYEGGGPSEQYF. V gene TRBV6-5 combines with J gene TRBJ2-7; TCRdb's D gene call, TRBD1, goes unchecked for lack of DNA. The CDR3 totals 15 residues. Germline loops: CDR1 MNHEY, CDR2 SVGAGI.

CDR3 region: CASNHRGVQETQYF. The chain couples TRBV27 to TRBJ2-5. The length of the CDR3 is 14 residues. From germline, CDR1 is MNHEY and CDR2 SMNVEV (reference sequence).

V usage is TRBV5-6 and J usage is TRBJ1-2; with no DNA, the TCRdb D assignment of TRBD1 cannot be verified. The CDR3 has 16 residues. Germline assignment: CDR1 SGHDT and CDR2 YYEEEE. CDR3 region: CASSAYGDRGRDGYTF.

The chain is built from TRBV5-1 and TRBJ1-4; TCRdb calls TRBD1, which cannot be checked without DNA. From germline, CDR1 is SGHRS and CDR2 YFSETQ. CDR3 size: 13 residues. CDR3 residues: CASSSGQPVRLFF.